This T cell receptor (beta chain) was found in a study of neoadjuvant anti-PD-1 for oral cavity cancer. Study as a whole: Patients without progression got a fourth dose around day 43.

The data were produced by immunoSEQ multiplex PCR, yet TCRdb's version contains in-frame clones alone and is incomplete. The repertoire includes some 15,000 clones, less than 80% of them detected once, and less than 3% sits in the top ten. Findings and caveats of the study: Non-responders to neoadjuvant nivolumab had significantly more clonal PBMC T cells than responders. Higher pretreatment Treg/Th17 ratios tracked higher pretreatment blood clonality.

This CDR3 region has 14 residues. Per the germline V gene, CDR1 is SGHAT and CDR2 is FQNNGV. V lost 0 bases and J lost 2, with 5 bases in between. Worth noting for this clone: Its target is unknown.

Stage II-IVA oral cavity squamous cell carcinoma was new and untreated by systemic or radiation therapy. The sample in question was PBMCs, obtained before nivolumab (anti-PD-1) treatment. This chain connects TRBV11-2 to TRBJ1-5; D is unresolved. The sequence derives from a person aged 35 to 85 with oral cavity squamous cell carcinoma. CDR3 in DNA: TGTGCCAGCAGCTTAGACAGGCGCAATCAGCCCCAGCATTTT. Its translation: CASSLDRRNQPQHF.